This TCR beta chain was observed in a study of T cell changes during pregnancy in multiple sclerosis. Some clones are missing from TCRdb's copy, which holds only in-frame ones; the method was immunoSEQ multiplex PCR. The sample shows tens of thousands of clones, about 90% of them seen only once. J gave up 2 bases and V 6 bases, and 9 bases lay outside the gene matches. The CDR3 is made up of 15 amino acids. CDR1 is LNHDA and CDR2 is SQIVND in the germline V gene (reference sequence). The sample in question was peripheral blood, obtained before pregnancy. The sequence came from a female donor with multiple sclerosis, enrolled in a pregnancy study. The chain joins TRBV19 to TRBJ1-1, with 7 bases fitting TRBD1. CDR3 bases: TGTGCCAGTAGAACAGGGGACAGCCGCAACACTGAAGCTTTCTTT. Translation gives CASRTGDSRNTEAFF.